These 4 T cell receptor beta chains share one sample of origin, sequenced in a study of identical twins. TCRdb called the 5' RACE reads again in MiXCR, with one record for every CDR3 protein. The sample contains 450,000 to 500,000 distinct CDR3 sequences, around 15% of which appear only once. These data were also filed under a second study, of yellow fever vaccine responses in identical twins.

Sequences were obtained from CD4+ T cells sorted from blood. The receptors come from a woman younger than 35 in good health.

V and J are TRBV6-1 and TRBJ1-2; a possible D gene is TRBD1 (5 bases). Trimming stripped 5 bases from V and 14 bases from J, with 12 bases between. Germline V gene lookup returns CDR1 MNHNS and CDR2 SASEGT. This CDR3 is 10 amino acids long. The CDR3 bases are TGTGCCAGCAGTACGGGGACGCCAACCTTC. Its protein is CASSTGTPTF.

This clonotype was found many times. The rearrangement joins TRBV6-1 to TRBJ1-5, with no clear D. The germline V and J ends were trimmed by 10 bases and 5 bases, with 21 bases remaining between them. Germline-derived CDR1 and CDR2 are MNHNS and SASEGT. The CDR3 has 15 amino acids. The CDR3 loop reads CATKSESGGHQPQHF. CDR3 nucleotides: TGTGCCACCAAGTCGGAATCGGGTGGACATCAGCCCCAGCATTTT.

CDR3 nucleotides: TGTGCCAGCAGCTTAGGAGACCCGGGACTAAATACAGATACGCAGTATTTT. This encodes CASSLGDPGLNTDTQYF. V and J are TRBV7-2 and TRBJ2-3, with 7 bases identical to TRBD2. CDR3 length: 17 amino acids. Trimming took 1 base from V and 3 from J; bases not matched to a gene: 10. Germline CDR1 is SGHTA and CDR2 is FQGNSA.

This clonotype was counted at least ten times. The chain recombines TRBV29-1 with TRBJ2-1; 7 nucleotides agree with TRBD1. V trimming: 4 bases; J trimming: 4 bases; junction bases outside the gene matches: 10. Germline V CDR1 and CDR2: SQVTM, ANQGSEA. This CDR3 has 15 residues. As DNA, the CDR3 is TGCAGCGTTGCTTCGTCCAGGGGGATTTACAATGAGCAGTTCTTC. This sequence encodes CSVASSRGIYNEQFF.